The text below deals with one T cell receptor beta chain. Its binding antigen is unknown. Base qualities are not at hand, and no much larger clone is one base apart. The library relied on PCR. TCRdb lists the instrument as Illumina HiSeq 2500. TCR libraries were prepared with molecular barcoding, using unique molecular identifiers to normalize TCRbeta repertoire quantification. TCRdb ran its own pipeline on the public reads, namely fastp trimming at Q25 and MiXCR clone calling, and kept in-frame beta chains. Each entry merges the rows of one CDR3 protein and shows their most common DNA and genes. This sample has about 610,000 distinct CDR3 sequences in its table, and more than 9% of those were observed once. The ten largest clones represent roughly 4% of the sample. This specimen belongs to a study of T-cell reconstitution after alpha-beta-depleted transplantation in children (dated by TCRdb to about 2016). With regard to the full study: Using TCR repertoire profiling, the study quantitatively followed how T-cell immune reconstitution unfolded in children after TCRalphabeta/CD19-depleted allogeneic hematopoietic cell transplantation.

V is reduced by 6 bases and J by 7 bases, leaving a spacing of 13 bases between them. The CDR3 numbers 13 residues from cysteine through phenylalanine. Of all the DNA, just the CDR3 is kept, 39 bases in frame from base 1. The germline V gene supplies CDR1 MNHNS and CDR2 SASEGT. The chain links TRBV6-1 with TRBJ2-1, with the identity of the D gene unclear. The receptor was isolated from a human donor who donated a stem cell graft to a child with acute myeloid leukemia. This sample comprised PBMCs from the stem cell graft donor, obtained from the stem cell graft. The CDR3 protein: CASSAFRLNEQFF. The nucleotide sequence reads TGTGCCAGCAGCGCATTCCGGCTAAATGAGCAGTTCTTC.